The 22 T cell receptor beta chains reported below all come from one sample, sequenced in a study of control samples from healthy donors and cancer patients. TCRdb keeps only in-frame clones here, not all; method: immunoSEQ multiplex PCR. The sample holds about 140,000 clones; 88% are singletons and the top ten take 1.5% to 2%. Sequencing was performed on blood. The receptors here all came from a young man in good health.

The V gene is TRBV7-2, the J gene TRBJ1-2, with 11 bases that match TRBD1. The CDR3 is 14 residues long. The J segment lost 8 bases and the V segment lost 1 base, leaving 3 bases of the junction unmatched. The germline gives CDR1 SGHTA, CDR2 FQGNSA. CDR3 sequence: CASSLVGQGGGYTF. CDR3 bases: TGTGCCAGCAGCTTAGTGGGACAGGGGGGAGGCTACACCTTC.

V usage is TRBV6-5 and J usage is TRBJ1-1, with 9 bases fitting TRBD1. The germline gives CDR1 MNHEY, CDR2 SVGAGI. V lost 7 bases, J lost 4 bases, and 4 bases stayed unmatched. This CDR3 contains 13 residues. The CDR3 loop is CASTKDRGTEAFF. CDR3 coding DNA: TGTGCCAGCACGAAGGACAGGGGCACTGAAGCTTTCTTT.

The rearrangement links TRBV27 to TRBJ1-5; TRBD1 is a possible D gene (5 bases). The CDR3 loop spans 14 amino acids. Trimming took 4 bases from V and 3 from J, leaving 10 bases between them. CDR1 MNHEY and CDR2 SMNVEV come from the germline V gene (reference sequence). CDR3 sequence reads: CASSWAGHNQPQHF. The CDR3 DNA reads as TGTGCCAGCAGTTGGGCAGGGCACAATCAGCCCCAGCATTTT.

The CDR3 nucleotides read TGTGCCAGCAGCCAAGAGATAGGGTCGAACATTCAGTACTTC. It specifies CASSQEIGSNIQYF. The V gene is TRBV3-1 (or the pseudogene TRBV3-2), the J gene TRBJ2-4; no clear D. The CDR3 consists of 14 residues. Germline V gene data show CDR1 as LGHDT and CDR2 as YNNKEL (reference sequence). V was trimmed by 0 bases and J by 7 bases, leaving 10 bases between them.

The V and J genes are TRBV7-5 and TRBJ2-7; the table's D gene call, TRBD2, was not cross checked with the DNA. TRBV7-5 is classified as a pseudogene. The CDR3 sequence is 14 residues long. CDR3 region: CVRSLGSSPGEQYF. The CDR3 DNA sequence: TGTGTCAGAAGCTTAGGTAGCAGTCCGGGAGAGCAGTACTTC.

The chain has TRBV30 and TRBJ2-6, with 7 nucleotides matching TRBD1. This CDR3 is 16 amino acids long. Germline trimming cut 7 bases from V and 5 bases from J; bases unmatched to any gene: 14. CDR1 and CDR2 (germline): GTSNPN, SVGIG (reference sequence). The CDR3 region has the DNA TGTGCCTCGTTCCAGGGGGAACGGATTAGGGCCAACGTCCTGACTTTC. Protein sequence: CASFQGERIRANVLTF. The entire variable domain, with the rest obtained from reference TRBV30 and TRBJ2-6, is as follows: SQTIHQWPATLVQPVGSPLSLECTVEGTSNPNLYWYRQAAGRGLQLLFYSVGIGQISSEVPQNLSASRPQDRQFILSSKKLLLSDSGFYLCASFQGERIRANVLTFGAGSRLTVL.

This chain links TRBV18 with TRBJ2-7, with 14 bases that match TRBD2. V lost 5 bases to trimming and J lost 7 bases; unmatched junction nucleotides: 7. Germline values: CDR1 KGHSH, CDR2 LQKENI. This CDR3 spans 15 amino acids. The CDR3 coding sequence is TGTGCCAGCTCATTGACTAGCGGGGGGGCACGGGAGCAGTACTTC. The encoded protein is CASSLTSGGAREQYF.

The rearrangement links TRBV5-5 to TRBJ1-1; D uncertain. The CDR3 has 13 amino acids. Germline V CDR1 and CDR2: SGHKS, YYEKEE (reference sequence). V dropped 0 bases and J dropped 11 bases, with 14 bases sitting between them. Written as DNA, the CDR3 is TGTGCCAGCAGCTTGGAATTTTCGGACCGGGCTTTCTTT. It translates to CASSLEFSDRAFF. The variable domain in full, with the rest retrieved from reference TRBV5-5 and TRBJ1-1, is DAGVTQSPTHLIKTRGQQVTLRCSPISGHKSVSWYQQVLGQGPQFIFQYYEKEERGRGNFPDRFSARQFPNYSSELNVNALLLGDSALYLCASSLEFSDRAFFGQGTRLTVV.

The J gene is TRBJ2-3, the V gene TRBV30; D is unclear. The CDR3 length is 14 residues. The V gene's germline CDR1 is GTSNPN and CDR2 SVGIG (reference sequence). V lost 0 bases, J lost 1 base, and 8 bases lay in between. DNA of the CDR3: TGTGCCTGGAGTGTACGGAGCGGCACAGATACGCAGTATTTT. Protein: CAWSVRSGTDTQYF.

This chain joins TRBV7-9 and TRBJ2-7, with D tentatively TRBD2 (6 bases). CDR1 is SEHNR, CDR2 FQNEAQ, per germline (reference sequence). Trimming left V 5 bases short and J 3 bases short, with 11 bases between. This CDR3 is built from 13 residues. The CDR3 loop is CASSEGTGYEQYF. The CDR3 bases are TGTGCCAGCAGCGAGGGGACTGGCTACGAGCAGTACTTC. Supplemented by reference TRBV7-9 and TRBJ2-7, the full variable domain reads DTGVSQNPRHKITKRGQNVTFRCDPISEHNRLYWYRQTLGQGPEFLTYFQNEAQLEKSRLLSDRFSAERPKGSFSTLEIQRTEQGDSAMYLCASSEGTGYEQYFGPGTRLTVT.

V usage is TRBV6-2 or TRBV6-3 and J usage is TRBJ1-4, with TRBD1 identical over 7 bases. The CDR3 runs to 16 residues. CDR1 and CDR2 (germline): MNHEY, SVGEGT. The ends lost 5 bases at V and 0 bases at J; junction bases unmatched: 6. The DNA of the CDR3 is TGTGCCAGCAGTGGCTCGGGACAGTCAACTAATGAAAAACTGTTTTTT. This codes for CASSGSGQSTNEKLFF.

The CDR3 region is CASSQLWTSLEETQYF. CDR3 nucleotides: TGTGCCAGCAGCCAACTGTGGACGTCACTTGAGGAGACCCAGTACTTC. The gene calls are TRBV4-2 and TRBJ2-5; D gene unclear. The germline V gene encodes CDR1 LGHNA and CDR2 YNFKEQ. With 2 bases removed from V and 5 bases from J, the gap between germline ends came to 18 bases. The CDR3 extends over 16 amino acids.

V and J are TRBV24-1 and TRBJ2-1; TRBD2 agrees at 9 bases. Trimming removed 1 base from V and 6 bases from J; junction bases left unmatched: 3. The CDR3 totals 15 residues. The germline V gene has CDR1 KGHDR and CDR2 SFDVKD. The CDR3 region has the DNA TGTGCCACCAGTGATTTATCTAGCGGGGTCAATGAGCAGTTCTTC. This codes for CATSDLSSGVNEQFF.

The chain joins TRBV19 to TRBJ1-1, with a weak D call TRBD1 (6 bases). CDR3 size: 14 residues. The germline gives CDR1 LNHDA, CDR2 SQIVND (reference sequence). V was cut by 3 bases and J by 5 bases, with 13 bases left in between. The CDR3 region is CASSIQGTRTEAFF. CDR3 coding DNA: TGTGCCAGTAGTATTCAGGGGACAAGAACTGAAGCTTTCTTT.

The CDR3 DNA sequence: TGTGCCAGCAGTGAAGGCCAGAGCACAGATACGCAGTATTTT. Its translation: CASSEGQSTDTQYF. J is TRBJ2-3 and V is TRBV2; no definite D call. The germline gives CDR1 SNHLY, CDR2 FYNNEI. The CDR3 has 14 residues. Trimming took 1 base from V and 0 from J, leaving 5 bases between them.

The chain carries TRBV11-2 and TRBJ2-5; 8 nucleotides match TRBD1. The CDR3 sequence is 15 residues long. Germline CDR1 SGHAT, CDR2 FQNNGV. Trimming took 1 base from V and 5 from J; bases not matched to a gene: 6. The CDR3 bases are TGTGCCAGCAGCTTAGTGGGACAGGCTATGGAGACCCAGTACTTC. It specifies CASSLVGQAMETQYF.

This clone was recorded a few times. CDR3 residues: CAWSRASNTEAFF. DNA for the CDR3: TGTGCCTGGAGCCGGGCTTCGAACACTGAAGCTTTCTTT. The chain carries TRBV30 and TRBJ1-1; D is undetermined. The CDR3 sequence is 13 residues long. Between the trimmed V and J ends, which lost 3 bases and 1 base, there was a span of 9 bases. Germline V gene data show CDR1 as GTSNPN and CDR2 as SVGIG (reference sequence).

This chain uses TRBV27 with TRBJ2-3; D is ambiguous. CDR1 is MNHEY, CDR2 SMNVEV, per germline (reference sequence). The CDR3 has 16 residues. V lost 4 bases to trimming and J lost 4 bases, with 18 bases between them. The CDR3 protein is CASSWTRPRASDTQYF. The CDR3 coding sequence is TGTGCCAGCAGTTGGACCCGACCACGGGCCTCAGATACGCAGTATTTT.

The chain couples TRBV3-1 (or the pseudogene TRBV3-2) to TRBJ1-1; D may be TRBD1 (5 bases). V dropped 0 bases and J dropped 4 bases, with 15 bases sitting between them. The germline CDR1 and CDR2 sequences are LGHDT and YNNKEL (reference sequence). This CDR3 comprises 16 residues. The CDR3 sequence is CASSQDPPGAGTEAFF. Written as DNA, the CDR3 is TGTGCCAGCAGCCAAGATCCACCCGGGGCGGGCACTGAAGCTTTCTTT.

The chain employs TRBV7-2 and TRBJ1-6; TRBD1 matches at 10 bases. CDR1 SGHTA and CDR2 FQGNSA come from the germline V gene. Trimming removed 4 bases from V and 10 bases from J; junction bases left unmatched: 7. The CDR3 is 15 amino acids. The chain's CDR3 is CASSSGQGRWSPLHF. In DNA, the CDR3 is TGTGCCAGCAGCTCGGGACAGGGGCGATGGTCACCCCTCCACTTT.

The chain couples TRBV6-2 or TRBV6-3 to TRBJ1-2, with D uncertain. V shed 5 bases and J shed 3 bases, with 7 bases lying between them. The CDR3 extends over 12 amino acids. Per germline, CDR1 MNHEY and CDR2 SVGEGT. The CDR3 loop reads CASSRGHYGYTF. The CDR3 DNA follows: TGTGCCAGCAGTCGCGGTCACTATGGCTACACCTTC.

The chain couples TRBV7-9 to TRBJ2-1; 7 bases are shared with TRBD1. This CDR3 region has 13 residues. CDR1 is SEHNR and CDR2 is FQNEAQ in the germline V gene (reference sequence). Trimming cost V 5 bases and J 7 bases; bases outside gene matches: 5. As DNA, the CDR3 is TGTGCCAGCAGCACACAGGGGAATAATGAGCAGTTCTTC. Its protein product is CASSTQGNNEQFF. Complete variable domain (other parts from reference TRBV7-9 and TRBJ2-1): DTGVSQNPRHKITKRGQNVTFRCDPISEHNRLYWYRQTLGQGPEFLTYFQNEAQLEKSRLLSDRFSAERPKGSFSTLEIQRTEQGDSAMYLCASSTQGNNEQFFGPGTRLTVL.